These 32 T cell receptor beta chains share one sample of origin, sequenced in a study of cytomegalovirus exposure and HLA in healthy donors. Vbeta (60) and Jbeta (13) primers were used in the PCR. Sequencing was performed with immunoSEQ multiplex PCR; in TCRdb, only in-frame clones are kept and a portion is missing. The sample includes around 53,000 clones, approximately 80% seen only once; the top ten take 2.5% to 3%. The specimen sequenced was PBMCs. The receptors here all came from a man aged 45-65 years in good health and CMV-seronegative.

This chain joins TRBV7-2 and TRBJ1-4, with 11 bases that match TRBD1. Germline-derived CDR1 and CDR2 are SGHTA and FQGNSA. This CDR3 contains 14 residues. The V gene end was trimmed by 1 base and the J gene end by 10 bases; junction bases not matched to a gene: 2. The CDR3, as DNA: TGTGCCAGCAGCTTAGGGGGACAGGGGGGAAAACTGTTTTTT. Translation: CASSLGGQGGKLFF. The whole variable domain, filled in from reference TRBV7-2 and TRBJ1-4, reads GAGVSQSPSNKVTEKGKDVELRCDPISGHTALYWYRQSLGQGLEFLIYFQGNSAPDKSGLPSDRFSAERTGGSVSTLTIQRTQQEDSAVYLCASSLGGQGGKLFFGSGTQLSVL.

CDR3 sequence: CASSSKAGDRSDTQYF. DNA of the CDR3: TGTGCCAGCAGCTCAAAAGCGGGGGATAGGTCAGATACGCAGTATTTT. The chain employs TRBV7-9 and TRBJ2-3; 8 nucleotides agree with TRBD2. This CDR3 has 16 residues. V lost 4 bases and J lost 4; bases outside the gene matches: 10. The germline V gene has CDR1 SEHNR and CDR2 FQNEAQ (reference sequence).

V usage is TRBV5-1 and J usage is TRBJ2-5; TRBD2 matches at 13 bases. The CDR3 sequence is 16 residues long. CDR1 is SGHRS and CDR2 is YFSETQ in the germline V gene. The trim removed 5 bases at V and 1 base at J, leaving 5 bases unmatched. The CDR3 sequence is CASSLTSGGAQETQYF. For the CDR3, the DNA is TGCGCCAGCAGTCTTACTAGCGGGGGGGCCCAAGAGACCCAGTACTTC.

This chain uses TRBV13 with TRBJ1-6; maybe TRBD1 (5 bases). V was pared by 3 bases and J by 6 bases, with 15 bases between. The CDR3 sequence is 16 residues long. Per germline, CDR1 PRHDT and CDR2 FYEKMQ (reference sequence). The CDR3 region has the DNA TGTGCCAGCAGCTTGGGCAGCGGGGGAAGTAATTCACCCCTCCACTTT. Amino acid sequence: CASSLGSGGSNSPLHF.

This chain links TRBV5-1 with TRBJ2-1, with a possible D match to TRBD2 (6 bases). Per the germline V gene, CDR1 is SGHRS and CDR2 is YFSETQ. CDR3 length equals 14 residues. V lost 2 bases and J lost 9, with 15 bases in between. Here the CDR3 reads CASSFRGTSLEQFF. The DNA of the CDR3 is TGCGCCAGCAGCTTTCGGGGGACGAGTCTTGAGCAGTTCTTC.

The rearrangement joins TRBV5-1 to TRBJ2-1, with TRBD2 matching 13 bases. V gave up 2 bases and J gave up 9 bases; unmatched junction bases: 5. This CDR3 has 15 residues. Germline loops: CDR1 SGHRS, CDR2 YFSETQ. The CDR3 region is CASSLLAGGLTEQFF. CDR3 coding DNA: TGCGCCAGCAGCTTACTAGCGGGGGGGCTGACTGAGCAGTTCTTC.

V usage is TRBV6-1 and J usage is TRBJ2-7, with D unclear. The germline V and J ends were trimmed by 3 bases and 0 bases, with 9 bases remaining between them. Germline CDR1 MNHNS, CDR2 SASEGT. There are 14 residues in the CDR3. Here the CDR3 reads CASSDPLSSYEQYF. In DNA, the CDR3 is TGTGCCAGCAGTGACCCCCTGAGCTCCTACGAGCAGTACTTC.

J is TRBJ2-6 and V is TRBV13; 11 nucleotides agree with TRBD1. The CDR3 length is 16 residues. CDR1 is PRHDT and CDR2 is FYEKMQ in the germline V gene (reference sequence). V dropped 4 bases and J dropped 7; count of bases not matched to a gene: 6. The DNA for the CDR3 is TGTGCCAGCAGCTACGGACAGGGGGCGGAAGCCAACGTCCTGACTTTC. Translating it yields CASSYGQGAEANVLTF.

The V gene is TRBV7-9, the J gene TRBJ2-3, with a tentative D call TRBD2 (5 bases). Germline assignment: CDR1 SEHNR and CDR2 FQNEAQ (reference sequence). The CDR3 extends over 15 amino acids. V was cut by 5 bases and J by 0 bases, with 12 bases left in between. The DNA of the CDR3 is TGTGCCAGCAGCCTCGAGAGGGCTAGCACAGATACGCAGTATTTT. Its protein product is CASSLERASTDTQYF.

The J gene is TRBJ2-3, the V gene TRBV5-1; weak D call: TRBD1 (7 bases). This CDR3 has 14 amino acids. Germline V gene sequence: CDR1 SGHRS, CDR2 YFSETQ. Trimming cost V 4 bases and J 5 bases, with 14 bases left between them. CDR3: CASSLRQGGDTQYF. In nucleotides, the CDR3 is TGCGCCAGCAGCCTAAGACAGGGAGGAGATACGCAGTATTTT.

The chain couples TRBV10-3 to TRBJ1-5; maybe TRBD1 (5 bases). The germline V and J ends were trimmed by 3 bases and 8 bases, with 11 bases remaining between them. The CDR3 totals 13 residues. Germline V CDR1 and CDR2: ENHRY, SYGVKD. The CDR3 nucleotides read TGTGCCATCAGTGACAGGGAACCTGAGCCCCAGCATTTT. It is translated as CAISDREPEPQHF.

This clone has just a few counts. This chain connects TRBV4-3 to TRBJ1-6; TRBD1 is a possible D gene (6 bases). This CDR3 is built from 16 residues. The V gene lost 3 bases and the J gene lost 3 bases, with 12 bases spanning the gap. The germline CDR1 and CDR2 sequences are LGHNA and YSLEER. The CDR3, as DNA: TGCGCCAGCAGCCAGGAGACAGGCCTCTATAATTCACCCCTCCACTTT. It yields the protein CASSQETGLYNSPLHF.

The genes are TRBV6-5 and TRBJ2-5, with a possible D match to TRBD2 (6 bases). This CDR3 has 14 amino acids. Germline assignment: CDR1 MNHEY and CDR2 SVGAGI. The V end was cut by 3 bases, the J end by 5 bases, with 13 bases between. The DNA of the CDR3 is TGTGCCAGCAGTTATGGGGGGAGAACTGAGACCCAGTACTTC. Residues: CASSYGGRTETQYF.

The rearrangement joins TRBV5-6 to TRBJ2-5, with a tentative D call TRBD1 (5 bases). This CDR3 has 14 amino acids. CDR1 is SGHDT and CDR2 is YYEEEE in the germline V gene. Trimming removed 2 bases at V and 5 bases at J, with 13 bases between. The CDR3 DNA sequence: TGTGCCAGCAGCTTCTCGGGCAGGGTTGAGACCCAGTACTTC. Protein: CASSFSGRVETQYF. Complete variable domain (other parts from reference TRBV5-6 and TRBJ2-5): DAGVTQSPTHLIKTRGQQVTLRCSPKSGHDTVSWYQQALGQGPQFIFQYYEEEERQRGNFPDRFSGHQFPNYSSELNVNALLLGDSALYLCASSFSGRVETQYFGPGTRLLVL.

This clone has a single count. This chain connects TRBV6-1 to TRBJ2-1; 10 positions agree with TRBD2. From germline, CDR1 is MNHNS and CDR2 SASEGT. CDR3 length equals 16 residues. After removal of 0 bases from V and 10 bases from J, the junction contained 9 bases not matched to a gene. The CDR3 loop is CASSEAGAGGSWEQFF. Written as DNA, the CDR3 is TGTGCCAGCAGTGAAGCTGGAGCGGGGGGGTCTTGGGAGCAGTTCTTC.

The genes are TRBV29-1 and TRBJ2-7; 7 bases map to TRBD2. Trimming took 4 bases from V and 10 from J; bases not matched to a gene: 13. The germline V gene has CDR1 SQVTM and CDR2 ANQGSEA. The CDR3 extends over 13 amino acids. In nucleotides, the CDR3 is TGCAGCGTTGTTGGGGGACTACTTCTTGAACAGTACTTC. This codes for CSVVGGLLLEQYF.

V usage is TRBV6-1 and J usage is TRBJ2-2; 9 nucleotides agree with TRBD2. V shed 8 bases and J 5 bases; nucleotides not matched to a gene: 9. Germline CDR1 MNHNS, CDR2 SASEGT. The CDR3 loop spans 15 amino acids. This chain's CDR3 is CASRSSGVRTGELFF. The CDR3 DNA reads TGTGCCAGCCGGTCTAGCGGGGTGAGGACCGGGGAGCTGTTTTTT.

The chain links TRBV4-1 to TRBJ1-2; TRBD1 agrees at 7 bases. The CDR3 is 15 amino acids. Per the germline V gene, CDR1 is MGHRA and CDR2 is YSYEKL. Trimming removed 1 base from V and 1 base from J; junction bases left unmatched: 3. DNA of the CDR3: TGCGCCAGCAGCCAAGTAGGACAGGTTAACTATGGCTACACCTTC. It is translated as CASSQVGQVNYGYTF.

The chain employs TRBV27 and TRBJ2-3, with 8 bases identical to TRBD1. The CDR3 has 15 amino acids. V dropped 1 base and J dropped 4; count of bases not matched to a gene: 4. In germline, CDR1 is MNHEY, CDR2 SMNVEV (reference sequence). The CDR3 DNA reads TGTGCCAGCAGTTTATACCAGGGGGCTGCAGATACGCAGTATTTT. This translates into CASSLYQGAADTQYF.

This clone was observed a single time. The chain joins TRBV2 to TRBJ2-7, with TRBD2 identical over 8 bases. The germline gives CDR1 SNHLY, CDR2 FYNNEI. The V and J ends lost 5 bases and 6 bases, in that order; junction bases with no gene match: 12. The CDR3 consists of 15 residues. The CDR3: CASSPLAGKSLEQYF. As DNA, the CDR3 is TGTGCCAGCAGTCCGTTAGCGGGGAAGTCACTCGAGCAGTACTTC.

This chain connects TRBV11-2 to TRBJ2-7; 7 bases align to TRBD1. Trimming at V came to 1 base and at J to 6 bases, leaving 6 bases not matched to a gene. The CDR3 extends over 14 amino acids. In germline, CDR1 is SGHAT, CDR2 FQNNGV. Here the CDR3 reads CASSLGPAGGEQYF. DNA of the CDR3: TGTGCCAGCAGCTTAGGCCCGGCAGGGGGCGAGCAGTACTTC.

The V gene is TRBV4-3, the J gene TRBJ2-2; TRBD1 matches at 7 bases. CDR1 and CDR2 from the germline V gene are LGHNA and YSLEER. Losses at the gene ends were 4 bases for V and 2 bases for J; bases not matched to a gene: 7. This CDR3 has 16 residues. The CDR3 bases are TGCGCCAGCAGCCGGGAAGGGACAGCAAACACCGGGGAGCTGTTTTTT. It yields the protein CASSREGTANTGELFF.

V usage is TRBV5-6 and J usage is TRBJ1-1; D is uncertain. The CDR3 is 14 amino acids. The ends were cut back, 4 bases at V and 1 base at J, with 11 bases in the middle. Germline assignment: CDR1 SGHDT and CDR2 YYEEEE. The CDR3 spells CASSEANSNTEAFF. DNA of the CDR3: TGTGCCAGCAGCGAAGCAAACTCGAACACTGAAGCTTTCTTT.

The rearrangement joins TRBV5-1 to TRBJ2-3, with 9 positions matching TRBD2. J was trimmed by 8 bases and V by 0 bases; bases with no gene match: 16. There are 18 residues in the CDR3. Germline V gene sequence: CDR1 SGHRS, CDR2 YFSETQ. CDR3 loop: CASSLVGPGGGASGTQYF. CDR3 nucleotide sequence: TGCGCCAGCAGCTTGGTGGGACCGGGCGGGGGGGCTTCAGGTACGCAGTATTTT.

The genes are TRBV27 and TRBJ2-7, with TRBD2 as a possible D gene (7 bases). Germline CDR1 is MNHEY and CDR2 is SMNVEV (reference sequence). V was pared by 6 bases and J by 6 bases, with 9 bases between. There are 11 residues in the CDR3. The CDR3 bases are TGTGCCAGCAGACGGGGGGCCGAGCAGTACTTC. Translation gives CASRRGAEQYF.

V and J are TRBV2 and TRBJ1-2; TRBD1 agrees at 11 bases. After removal of 5 bases from V and 0 bases from J, the junction contained 5 bases not matched to a gene. Germline V gives CDR1 SNHLY, CDR2 FYNNEI. The CDR3 runs 16 residues. The CDR3 loop is CASSLDRGRSNYGYTF. CDR3 coding DNA: TGTGCCAGCAGTTTGGACAGGGGGCGTTCTAACTATGGCTACACCTTC.

The rearrangement uses TRBV15 and TRBJ1-1, with D perhaps matching TRBD1 (6 bases). The V gene lost 0 bases and the J gene lost 8 bases, with 10 bases spanning the gap. The CDR3 spans 13 residues. Germline loops: CDR1 LNHNV, CDR2 YYDKDF (reference sequence). The CDR3 nucleotides are TGTGCCACCAGCAGAGATAGGACAGAGGAAGCTTTCTTT. Amino acid sequence: CATSRDRTEEAFF.

V and J are TRBV7-8 and TRBJ1-4; the match to TRBD1 covers 7 bases. CDR3 length: 15 amino acids. V shed 5 bases, J shed 6 bases, and the junction held 9 bases outside the gene matches. Germline CDR1 SGHVS, CDR2 FQNEAQ. The CDR3 DNA sequence: TGTGCCAGCAGCCTCCGACAGGGACGAGATGAAAAACTGTTTTTT. This encodes CASSLRQGRDEKLFF.

The chain has TRBV6-5 and TRBJ1-2; tentative D call: TRBD1 (6 bases). The germline gives CDR1 MNHEY, CDR2 SVGAGI. Trimming stripped 7 bases from V and 5 bases from J, with 8 bases between. The length of the CDR3 is 11 residues. The CDR3 region has the DNA TGTGCCAGCAAGGGGGGGTATGGCTACACCTTC. Translated, it gives CASKGGYGYTF.

This clone has just one count. V usage is TRBV27 and J usage is TRBJ2-7, with D possibly being TRBD1 (5 bases). In germline, CDR1 is MNHEY, CDR2 SMNVEV (reference sequence). The CDR3 runs 12 residues. The germline V and J ends were trimmed by 6 bases and 1 base, with 7 bases remaining between them. The CDR3 DNA sequence: TGTGCCAGCAGGGGGCTGTCCTACGAGCAGTACTTC. This encodes CASRGLSYEQYF.

V and J are TRBV27 and TRBJ1-2, with TRBD1 matching over 7 bases. The junction had 12 bases not matched to a gene; V was cut back by 7 bases and J by 1 base. The CDR3 consists of 16 residues. Germline V gene lookup returns CDR1 MNHEY and CDR2 SMNVEV (reference sequence). This chain's CDR3 is CASTLTGSLNNYGYTF. The CDR3 DNA is TGTGCCAGCACCTTGACAGGGTCCCTCAATAACTATGGCTACACCTTC.

V and J are TRBV19 and TRBJ2-7; the D gene is possibly TRBD2 (5 bases). The CDR3 extends over 14 amino acids. Trimming cost V 4 bases and J 1 base, with 11 bases left between them. From germline, CDR1 is LNHDA and CDR2 SQIVND (reference sequence). DNA of the CDR3: TGTGCCAGTAGTACCCCTGAGGGATCCTACGAGCAGTACTTC. This gives the protein CASSTPEGSYEQYF.